The 26 T cell receptor beta chains below all came from one sample that was sequenced in a study of vaccination and CD4 T cells after COVID-19. The assay that was used to sequence DNA from cultured CD4+ T cells was the Oncomine TCR Beta short-read assay. TCRdb re-derived calls from the PCR reads in MiXCR, one entry per CDR3 protein. The data show about 20,000 distinct CDR3 sequences, 35% to 55% seen once. For these receptors, no antigen is known. Treatment specified: roughly 10-day PBMC culture with coronavirus spike peptide pools or control peptides (ViraFEST assay). The source material was CD4+ T cells from blood, cultured in vitro, sampled after SARS-CoV-2 vaccination. The receptors were sampled from a human donor who had recovered from COVID-19.

This clonotype was found once. This chain connects TRBV7-2 to TRBJ2-2; D ambiguous. The CDR3 totals 13 residues. Per germline, CDR1 SGHTA and CDR2 FQGNSA. V lost 5 bases to trimming and J lost 8 bases, with 12 bases between them. The CDR3 spells CASSATVQGELFF. CDR3 DNA sequence: TGTGCCAGCAGCGCAACCGTTCAAGGGGAGCTGTTTTTT.

This clonotype was detected a few times. The genes are TRBV7-9 and TRBJ2-5; 9 bases fit TRBD2. Germline assignment: CDR1 SEHNR and CDR2 FQNEAQ (reference sequence). Trimming cost V 2 bases and J 0 bases; bases outside gene matches: 4. The CDR3 is 16 amino acids. The CDR3 coding sequence is TGTGCCAGCAGCTTAAGGGCGGGAGGGTACCAAGAGACCCAGTACTTC. Amino acids: CASSLRAGGYQETQYF.

This clonotype has a handful of counts. The chain is built from TRBV7-9 and TRBJ1-5; 7 bases are a match to TRBD1. Germline CDR1 and CDR2: SEHNR and FQNEAQ (reference sequence). J was trimmed by 6 bases and V by 4 bases; bases with no gene match: 3. The CDR3 is 13 amino acids. The CDR3 loop is CASSSTGAQPQHF. DNA for the CDR3: TGTGCCAGCAGCTCAACAGGGGCTCAGCCCCAGCATTTT.

The rearrangement joins TRBV7-2 to TRBJ1-2, with D possibly matching TRBD1 (5 bases). CDR1 is SGHTA, CDR2 FQGNSA, per germline. This CDR3 has 13 amino acids. V was pared by 5 bases and J by 7 bases, with 14 bases between. CDR3 loop: CASSIWGGAGYTF. Written as DNA, the CDR3 is TGTGCCAGCAGCATTTGGGGAGGGGCTGGCTACACCTTC.

This clonotype was picked up one time. The gene calls are TRBV7-9 and TRBJ2-7; TRBD1 might be the D (6 bases). The CDR3 is 13 amino acids. Trimming removed 5 bases at V and 3 bases at J, with 11 bases between. Germline CDR1 SEHNR, CDR2 FQNEAQ (reference sequence). CDR3 nucleotide sequence: TGTGCCAGCAGCCCGGACAGTCGCTACGAGCAGTACTTC. It yields the protein CASSPDSRYEQYF.

This clonotype was detected a few times. The CDR3: CSARSGRAGTDTQYF. Written as DNA, the CDR3 is TGCAGTGCTCGAAGCGGGAGGGCAGGCACAGATACGCAGTATTTT. The chain is built from TRBV20-1 and TRBJ2-3; 10 bases fit TRBD2. J was trimmed by 1 base and V by 5 bases; bases with no gene match: 6. Per germline, CDR1 DFQATT and CDR2 SNEGSKA (reference sequence). The CDR3 has 15 residues.

The genes are TRBV3-1 and TRBJ2-6, with 10 bases aligning to TRBD2. The CDR3 is 19 amino acids. CDR1 LGHDT and CDR2 YNNKEL come from the germline V gene (reference sequence). V lost 4 bases to trimming and J lost 2 bases; unmatched junction nucleotides: 11. The chain's CDR3 is CASSPKGLAGAPGANVLTF. The CDR3 coding sequence is TGTGCCAGCAGCCCGAAGGGCCTAGCGGGGGCTCCTGGGGCCAACGTCCTGACTTTC. The whole variable domain, filled in from reference TRBV3-1 and TRBJ2-6, reads DTAVSQTPKYLVTQMGNDKSIKCEQNLGHDTMYWYKQDSKKFLKIMFSYNNKELIINETVPNRFSPKSPDKAHLNLHINSLELGDSAVYFCASSPKGLAGAPGANVLTFGAGSRLTVL.

J is TRBJ1-2 and V is TRBV29-1; D ambiguous. The germline V gene has CDR1 SQVTM and CDR2 ANQGSEA. V was clipped by 2 bases and J by 8 bases, with 9 bases between them. The CDR3 is made up of 11 amino acids. The CDR3 region is CSVEWVGGYTF. The CDR3 DNA sequence: TGCAGCGTTGAATGGGTGGGAGGCTACACCTTC.

The chain combines TRBV7-2 with TRBJ2-3, with a tentative D call TRBD2 (5 bases). Between the trimmed V and J ends, which lost 4 bases and 2 bases, there was a span of 7 bases. This CDR3 contains 13 residues. The germline V gene encodes CDR1 SGHTA and CDR2 FQGNSA. The chain's CDR3 is CASSSRVTDTQYF. DNA of the CDR3: TGTGCCAGCAGCTCGAGGGTCACAGATACGCAGTATTTT. Full variable domain (remainder filled in from reference TRBV7-2 and TRBJ2-3): GAGVSQSPSNKVTEKGKDVELRCDPISGHTALYWYRQSLGQGLEFLIYFQGNSAPDKSGLPSDRFSAERTGGSVSTLTIQRTQQEDSAVYLCASSSRVTDTQYFGPGTRLTVL.

This clonotype was observed a handful of times. The gene calls are TRBV11-2 and TRBJ2-7; the match to TRBD2 covers 13 bases. Germline trimming cut 7 bases from V and 5 bases from J; bases unmatched to any gene: 5. The germline gives CDR1 SGHAT, CDR2 FQNNGV. This CDR3 region has 14 residues. This CDR3 is CASTWTSGSHEQYF. CDR3 sequence (DNA): TGTGCCAGCACCTGGACTAGCGGGAGTCACGAGCAGTACTTC.

This chain joins TRBV20-1 and TRBJ2-2, with D perhaps TRBD2 (6 bases). V was pared by 3 bases and J by 7 bases, with 21 bases between. The germline gives CDR1 DFQATT, CDR2 SNEGSKA (reference sequence). This CDR3 is built from 16 residues. The CDR3 DNA is TGCAGTGCTAGTGGCAGGAATCCTTTGGGACTCGGGGAGCTGTTTTTT. The encoded protein is CSASGRNPLGLGELFF.

A single count supports this clonotype. The J gene is TRBJ2-7, the V gene TRBV28; the D is unclear. Germline V gene lookup returns CDR1 MDHEN and CDR2 SYDVKM. This CDR3 spans 14 amino acids. Trimming cost V 6 bases and J 0 bases, with 12 bases left between them. The CDR3 is CASRSPKSSYEQYF. The CDR3, as DNA: TGTGCCAGCAGGTCTCCTAAGTCCTCCTACGAGCAGTACTTC. Full variable domain (rest looked up from reference TRBV28 and TRBJ2-7): DVKVTQSSRYLVKRTGEKVFLECVQDMDHENMFWYRQDPGLGLRLIYFSYDVKMKEKGDIPEGYSVSREKKERFSLILESASTNQTSMYLCASRSPKSSYEQYFGPGTRLTVT.

Written as DNA, the CDR3 is TGTGCCAGCACCATAAGGGGGAACAATCAGCCCCAGCATTTT. Protein sequence: CASTIRGNNQPQHF. The J gene is TRBJ1-5, the V gene TRBV12-3 or TRBV12-4, with a possible D match to TRBD1 (6 bases). CDR3 length equals 14 residues. V lost 7 bases and J lost 3, with 13 bases in between.

CDR3 sequence (DNA): TGTGCCACTAGGGGGAGAGGTGGAGGCACTGAAGCTTTCTTT. Its translation is CATRGRGGGTEAFF. The chain combines TRBV19 with TRBJ1-1, with D perhaps TRBD1 (6 bases). Germline loops: CDR1 LNHDA, CDR2 SQIVND (reference sequence). CDR3 length: 14 amino acids. Trimming shortened V by 10 bases and J by 4 bases, and 19 bases separated the two germline ends.

This clonotype appeared a few times. CDR3 coding DNA: TGTGCCAGCGGAGAAATGGGGGGCAGGGCGGATGGCTACACCTTC. This gives the protein CASGEMGGRADGYTF. The chain uses TRBV7-3 and TRBJ1-2, with D possibly matching TRBD1 (6 bases). Germline CDR1 reads SGHTA; CDR2 reads FQGTGA. CDR3 length: 15 residues. Deletions cut 8 bases from V and 6 bases from J, with 22 bases between.

The V and J genes are TRBV7-9 and TRBJ1-1; 11 bases fit TRBD1. This CDR3 is 16 amino acids long. The V segment lost 1 base and the J segment 5 bases; nucleotides outside the gene matches: 6. From germline, CDR1 is SEHNR and CDR2 FQNEAQ (reference sequence). The CDR3 DNA is TGTGCCAGCAGCTTAGGGACAGGGGGCATAGGGACTGAAGCTTTCTTT. Residues: CASSLGTGGIGTEAFF. Filled out from reference TRBV7-9 and TRBJ1-1, the complete variable domain reads DTGVSQNPRHKITKRGQNVTFRCDPISEHNRLYWYRQTLGQGPEFLTYFQNEAQLEKSRLLSDRFSAERPKGSFSTLEIQRTEQGDSAMYLCASSLGTGGIGTEAFFGQGTRLTVV.

There are a few counts of this clonotype. The chain links TRBV20-1 to TRBJ1-5; D gene uncertain. Deletions cut 1 base from V and 3 bases from J, with 10 bases between. The CDR3 length is 14 residues. Germline assignment: CDR1 DFQATT and CDR2 SNEGSKA (reference sequence). In DNA, the CDR3 is TGCAGTGCTAGAGGCCCGTCCTTCAATCAGCCCCAGCATTTT. It yields the protein CSARGPSFNQPQHF.

This sequence joins TRBV19 and TRBJ2-1, with D perhaps matching TRBD1 (7 bases). V was trimmed by 6 bases and J by 12 bases, leaving 27 bases between them. The CDR3 is 16 residues long. The V gene's germline CDR1 is LNHDA and CDR2 SQIVND (reference sequence). CDR3 in DNA: TGTGCCAGTAGATCCGAGGGGGGAGTAAGAGCAGGGGGGCAGTTCTTC. Translating gives CASRSEGGVRAGGQFF. The full variable domain, its missing parts supplied by reference TRBV19 and TRBJ2-1, is DGGITQSPKYLFRKEGQNVTLSCEQNLNHDAMYWYRQDPGQGLRLIYYSQIVNDFQKGDIAEGYSVSREKKESFPLTVTSAQKNPTAFYLCASRSEGGVRAGGQFFGPGTRLTVL.

This rearrangement joins TRBV10-2 to TRBJ2-2, with 8 bases fitting TRBD2. This CDR3 comprises 15 residues. V lost 3 bases to trimming and J lost 7 bases; unmatched junction nucleotides: 7. Germline V gene data show CDR1 as WSHSY and CDR2 as SAAADI. CDR3 sequence (DNA): TGCGCCAGCAGTGACAGCGGGAGTAAATTCGGGGAGCTGTTTTTT. Amino acids: CASSDSGSKFGELFF.

This clonotype showed up just a few times. The rearrangement links TRBV20-1 to TRBJ2-1; TRBD2 aligns across 10 bases. Germline V gene lookup returns CDR1 DFQATT and CDR2 SNEGSKA (reference sequence). With V trimmed by 4 bases and J by 6 bases, 6 bases remained unmatched. This CDR3 spans 14 amino acids. The CDR3 DNA is TGCAGTGCTATCCCTAGCGGGAGATTCAATGAGCAGTTCTTC. Residues: CSAIPSGRFNEQFF.

The chain employs TRBV6-2 or TRBV6-3 and TRBJ2-7; 7 nucleotides line up with TRBD2. Losses at the gene ends were 6 bases for V and 4 bases for J; bases not matched to a gene: 9. In germline, CDR1 is MNHEY, CDR2 SVGEGT. The CDR3 spans 14 residues. The CDR3 sequence: CASRENGGSYEQYF. The CDR3 region has the DNA TGTGCCAGCAGGGAAAACGGGGGGTCGTACGAGCAGTACTTC.

In its sample, this clonotype was seen a few times. The chain carries TRBV11-1 and TRBJ2-3; 7 bases align to TRBD1. V dropped 5 bases and J dropped 6; count of bases not matched to a gene: 11. From germline, CDR1 is SGHAT and CDR2 FQDESV (reference sequence). CDR3 size: 15 residues. The CDR3 bases are TGTGCCAGCAGCGACGGGATTCAGGGGGTGGATACGCAGTATTTT. This codes for CASSDGIQGVDTQYF.

This clonotype was recorded once. The chain has TRBV11-2 and TRBJ2-7; TRBD1 matches at 10 bases. The V segment lost 6 bases and the J segment 4 bases; nucleotides outside the gene matches: 6. The CDR3 is 14 residues long. Germline V gene lookup returns CDR1 SGHAT and CDR2 FQNNGV. CDR3: CASRTPGQGYEQYF. The CDR3 DNA is TGTGCCAGCAGAACTCCGGGACAGGGGTACGAGCAGTACTTC.

The table lists this clonotype with a few counts. The chain couples TRBV27 to TRBJ1-1, with 9 positions matching TRBD1. The CDR3 is 12 amino acids. Germline assignment: CDR1 MNHEY and CDR2 SMNVEV (reference sequence). With 6 bases clipped from V and 9 bases from J, the junction kept 5 bases outside the gene matches. CDR3 sequence: CASSKNRGQAFF. In DNA form, the CDR3 reads TGTGCCAGCAGCAAAAACAGGGGGCAAGCTTTCTTT.

The V and J genes are TRBV2 and TRBJ1-1; D possibly corresponds to TRBD1 (6 bases). The CDR3 sequence is 15 residues long. The V end was cut by 6 bases, the J end by 1 base, with 15 bases between. CDR1 and CDR2 from the germline V gene are SNHLY and FYNNEI. As DNA, the CDR3 is TGTGCCAGCAGAAGGGGGGCCGGGCGGAACACTGAAGCTTTCTTT. This encodes CASRRGAGRNTEAFF.

The V and J genes are TRBV7-9 and TRBJ1-1, with 7 positions matching TRBD1. Losses at the gene ends were 5 bases for V and 4 bases for J; bases not matched to a gene: 7. CDR1 is SEHNR and CDR2 is FQNEAQ in the germline V gene (reference sequence). The CDR3 consists of 14 residues. This chain's CDR3 is CASSVRDSVTEAFF. The CDR3 nucleotides read TGTGCCAGCAGCGTAAGGGACAGCGTCACTGAAGCTTTCTTT.